This TCR beta chain was obtained from a study of T-cell reconstitution after alpha-beta-depleted transplantation in children. A remark on this clonotype: The antigen is not known.

The library targeted TCRbeta and was prepared with unique molecular identifiers. Using its own MiXCR run on the PCR reads, TCRdb lists one record per CDR3 protein. This table holds hundreds of thousands of distinct CDR3 sequences, around 13% found once. Findings of the study overall: Surviving recipient T cells and thymic progenitors underlay high day-60 TCRbeta diversity in some patients. Alpha-beta T cells about two months after transplant reportedly derived from several hundred expanded graft clones. When one year had passed after transplant, most T-cell counts and diversity came from newly produced T cells.

This CDR3 is 19 amino acids long. CDR1 is SGHRS and CDR2 is YFSETQ in the germline V gene. V lost 5 bases to trimming and J lost 0 bases; unmatched junction nucleotides: 14. Sequenced material: PBMCs, mostly from graft donor cells, taken 360 days after TCRalphabeta/CD19-depleted stem cell transplant. The V gene is TRBV5-1, the J gene TRBJ2-1; 10 bases fit TRBD2. The receptor was isolated from a male patient between 5 and 17 years old who had a stem cell transplant for acute myeloid leukemia, so the T cells may come from the graft donor. DNA for the CDR3: TGCGCCAGCAGACCTGGACTAGCGGACCTGATTAGCTCCTACAATGAGCAGTTCTTC. Translated: CASRPGLADLISSYNEQFF.